This TCR beta chain was captured in a study of cytomegalovirus exposure and HLA in healthy donors. Study as a whole: Earlier results showed almost 120 million unique TCR beta sequences derived from approximately 180 million T cells.

All donors participated as healthy donors of bone marrow. General study findings and limits: Researchers reportedly found TCR beta sequences accurately predicted most subjects' HLA-A and HLA-B alleles. Prior analysis indicated that the majority of TCR beta V segments exhibited productivity approximately 90% or approximately 30% of the time.

In the PCR, 60 Vbeta and 13 Jbeta primers were used. TCRdb's table, derived via immunoSEQ multiplex PCR, lists solely in-frame clones and lacks some. The data show fewer than 110,000 clones, over 75% seen once. Details on this clone: Antigen specificity is unknown.

This CDR3 spans 14 amino acids. The V end was cut by 3 bases, the J end by 5 bases, with 11 bases between. Germline V gene lookup returns CDR1 LNHDA and CDR2 SQIVND (reference sequence). The origin of this receptor is a man younger than 40 in good health and CMV-seronegative. The rearrangement joins TRBV19 to TRBJ1-5; D not certain. The specimen sequenced was PBMCs. Here the CDR3 DNA reads TGTGCCAGTAGTATGAAGGCAGGCGATCAGCCCCAGCATTTT. Its protein is CASSMKAGDQPQHF.